This T cell receptor (beta chain) came from a study of blood T cell repertoires in COVID-19. In the study overall: The samples span acute and convalescent COVID-19 from the United States, Italy and Spain. Sources were T cells, B-cell-depleted T cells, or PBMCs; the material itself was cDNA or gDNA.

Trimming removed 2 bases from V and 4 bases from J; junction bases left unmatched: 10. The germline gives CDR1 MNHEY, CDR2 SMNVEV (reference sequence). This CDR3 spans 16 amino acids. Authors' methods: Amplification of reference gene primers provided the estimated nucleated cell counts. Repertoires were generated with immunoSEQ multiplex PCR, while TCRdb's copy carries only in-frame clones and drops some. D and trimming were read from the DNA, whereas the V and J calls and clone size are those reported in that table. The data contain 90,000 or so clones, approximately 90% of them singletons. The sequence derives from a human donor with active COVID-19. The donor label of this sample is uncertain. The rearrangement uses TRBV27 and TRBJ1-2; 7 bases match TRBD1. The material sequenced was peripheral blood. The CDR3 is CASSLEGSGTVYGYTF. The CDR3 DNA reads as TGTGCCAGCAGTTTAGAAGGCTCAGGGACAGTCTATGGCTACACCTTC.